This T cell receptor (beta chain) is from a study of T cell responses to AZD1222 COVID-19 vaccine. Study information: Pooled together were second doses at about 4 or about 12 weeks. The study's findings and limits: Close to half of all spike-specific TCRs reportedly target regions of the variants that are unmutated. Of the AZD1222 recipients, only five to seven were seropositive at baseline.

Germline assignment: CDR1 KGHSH and CDR2 LQKENI. The V and J ends lost 2 bases and 2 bases respectively, with 10 bases between them. This CDR3 comprises 14 residues. Libraries were prepared by immunoSEQ multiplex PCR; TCRdb keeps only in-frame clonotypes and omits some of them. The sample includes 130,000 to 150,000 clones, just over 90% of them seen just once. Note on this clone: The antigen remains unidentified.

This clonotype was obtained from an adult in good health. This sequence joins TRBV18 and TRBJ2-7; D is perhaps TRBD2 (5 bases). The sample consisted of peripheral blood, taken on day 0 of AZD1222 vaccination. CDR3 DNA: TGTGCCAGCTCACCAGTTAGGGAGACCTACGAGCAGTACTTC. It codes for CASSPVRETYEQYF. Combining the CDR3 with reference TRBV18 and TRBJ2-7 gives the whole variable domain NAGVMQNPRHLVRRRGQEARLRCSPMKGHSHVYWYRQLPEEGLKFMVYLQKENIIDESGMPKERFSAEFPKEGPSILRIQQVVRGDSAAYFCASSPVRETYEQYFGPGTRLTVT.